This T cell receptor beta chain was identified in a study of human T cells and chemical hapten exposure. Study as a whole: Minor pooled library volume differences mainly drove per-sample TCR yield variation.

Study-level points and caveats: Following DPC sensitization, TCRs present above 1 in 1000 frequency showed no change.

The study used a library that attached unique molecular identifiers to individual cDNA molecules. Authors' analysis steps: Between roughly 23,224 and 700,000 TCRs appeared in each sample, and the median stood at approximately 100,000. TCRdb reprocessed the reads with MiXCR, giving one entry per CDR3 protein. The V and J calls follow TCRdb's processing rather than the paper's. The top ten hold 1.3% to 1.5% of the sample, which has 95,000 to 150,000 distinct CDR3 sequences, approximately 9.3% seen once. Blood, whole and unfractionated, served as the source for total RNA extraction. This clonotype was seen ten or more times. Its cognate antigen is unknown. Germline V lookup: CDR1 KGHSH, CDR2 LQKENI. Trimming left V 4 bases short and J 8 bases short, with 24 bases between. The CDR3 covers 17 residues.

The chain uses TRBV18 and TRBJ2-1; either TRBD1 or TRBD2 may fit D (5 bases each). Sequenced sample: whole blood. The sequence derives from a human donor in good health. Some clones in this sample may be carry-over from other donors' samples. The DNA of the CDR3 is TGTGCCAGCTCACGTGGACGTGAGGGGTCAATGGGAGATGAGCAGTTCTTC. This sequence encodes CASSRGREGSMGDEQFF.